This T cell receptor beta chain is from a study of CD8 T cells in Susac syndrome. Healthy donors constituted the controls, which were matched for age and sex. TEMRA cells were enriched by FACS, and CD4+ and CD8+ T cells were negatively isolated. After extraction with the RNeasy kit, roughly 0.45 to 1 ug of the RNA was reverse transcribed using random hexamers. With immunoSEQ multiplex PCR, TCR beta CDR3 was amplified across 54 Vbeta and 13 Jbeta. MiXCR, applied by TCRdb to the immunoSEQ multiplex PCR reads, yields one record per CDR3 protein. Of about 80,000 distinct CDR3 sequences detected, approximately 94% appear once; the ten largest clones hold about 0.25%. The sequenced sample consisted of CD8+ T cells from PBMCs. This TCR was recovered from a human donor in good health.

In nucleotides, the CDR3 is TGCGCCAGCAGCCTAAGGGACAGGGAATATAGCACAGATACGCAGTATTTT. Amino acid sequence: CASSLRDREYSTDTQYF. V gene TRBV5-1 combines with J gene TRBJ2-3, with 9 bases matching TRBD1. This CDR3 comprises 17 residues. The germline V gene has CDR1 SGHRS and CDR2 YFSETQ. After removal of 4 bases from V and 0 bases from J, the junction contained 9 bases not matched to a gene.